This T cell receptor beta chain emerged from a study of T cell responses to AZD1222 COVID-19 vaccine. Using immunoSEQ multiplex PCR, the repertoire was profiled, and TCRdb retains in-frame clones only, with some absent. The repertoire holds around 150,000 clones, with around 90% as singletons. Germline V lookup: CDR1 MDHEN, CDR2 SYDVKM. V dropped 6 bases and J dropped 2 bases, with 14 bases sitting between them. The CDR3 loop spans 14 amino acids. This specimen was peripheral blood, taken on day 0 of AZD1222 vaccination. The V gene is TRBV28, the J gene TRBJ2-7, with D tentatively TRBD1 or TRBD2 (5 bases each). This TCR was sampled from an adult in good health. The CDR3 loop is CASRGTLGAYEQYF. The DNA of the CDR3 is TGTGCCAGCAGGGGGACGTTGGGGGCCTACGAGCAGTACTTC.